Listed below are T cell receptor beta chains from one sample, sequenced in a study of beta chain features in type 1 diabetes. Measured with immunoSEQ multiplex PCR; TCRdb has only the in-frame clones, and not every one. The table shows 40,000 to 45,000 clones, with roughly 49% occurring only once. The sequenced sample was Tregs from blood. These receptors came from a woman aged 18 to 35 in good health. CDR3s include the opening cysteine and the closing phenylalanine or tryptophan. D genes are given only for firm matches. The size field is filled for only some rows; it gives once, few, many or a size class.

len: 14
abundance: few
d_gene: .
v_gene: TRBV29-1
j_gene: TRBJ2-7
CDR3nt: TGCAGCGCTGGGTCCAGGACAGCCTCCTACGAGCAGTACTTC
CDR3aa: CSAGSRTASYEQYF

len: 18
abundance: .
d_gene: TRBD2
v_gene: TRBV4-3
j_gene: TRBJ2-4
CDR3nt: TGCGCCAGCAGCCAAGACGGGGCGGGAGGGAGGGGCAAAAACATTCAGTACTTC
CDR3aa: CASSQDGAGGRGKNIQYF

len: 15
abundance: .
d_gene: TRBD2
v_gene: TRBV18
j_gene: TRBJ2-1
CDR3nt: TGTGCCAGCTCACCATCAACGACTAGCGGGAGGGGGATGTTCTTC
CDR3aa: CASSPSTTSGRGMFF

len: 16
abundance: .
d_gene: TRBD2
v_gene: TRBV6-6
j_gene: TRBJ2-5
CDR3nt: TGTGCCAGCAGTTTAAAGACTAGCGGGACTTTTGAGACCCAGTACTTC
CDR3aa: CASSLKTSGTFETQYF

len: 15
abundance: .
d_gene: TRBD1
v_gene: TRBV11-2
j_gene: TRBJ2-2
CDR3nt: TGTGCCAGCAGCTTATCAGGGGGAGAGACCGGGGAGCTGTTTTTT
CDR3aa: CASSLSGGETGELFF

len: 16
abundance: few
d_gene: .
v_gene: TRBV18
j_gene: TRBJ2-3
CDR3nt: TGTGCCAGCTCACCAGGGGAGATTCGGAGCACAGATACGCAGTATTTT
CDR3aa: CASSPGEIRSTDTQYF

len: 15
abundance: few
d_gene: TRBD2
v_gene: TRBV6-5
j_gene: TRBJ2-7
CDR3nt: TGTGCCAGCAGTTTTAGCGGGAGAGGGCGGAACGAGCAGTACTTC
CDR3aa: CASSFSGRGRNEQYF

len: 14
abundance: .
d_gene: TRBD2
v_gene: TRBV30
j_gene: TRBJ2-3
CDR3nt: TGTGCCTGGACCATGACTAGCGGTACAGATACGCAGTATTTT
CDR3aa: CAWTMTSGTDTQYF

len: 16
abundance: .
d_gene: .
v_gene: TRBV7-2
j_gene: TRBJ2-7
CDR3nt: TGTGCCAGCAGCTTAGACGAGGTCTCAGGGGCCTACGAGCAGTACTTC
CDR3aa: CASSLDEVSGAYEQYF

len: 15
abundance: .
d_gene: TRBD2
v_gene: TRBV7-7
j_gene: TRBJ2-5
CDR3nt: TGTGCTAGCAGTCCGGGACTAATGTACCAAGAGACCCAGTACTTC
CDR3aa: CASSPGLMYQETQYF

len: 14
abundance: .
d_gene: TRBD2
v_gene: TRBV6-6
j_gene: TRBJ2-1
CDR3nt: TGTGCCAGCGGGGGGACTAGCGGATACAATGAGCAGTTCTTC
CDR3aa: CASGGTSGYNEQFF

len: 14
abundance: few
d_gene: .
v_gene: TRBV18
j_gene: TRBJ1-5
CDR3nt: TGTGCCAGCTCACCGGGGGGGGCAGGTCAGCCCCAGCATTTT
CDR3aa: CASSPGGAGQPQHF

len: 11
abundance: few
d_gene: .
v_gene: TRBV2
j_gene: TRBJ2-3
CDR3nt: TGTGCCAGCAGTCCGGGAGATACGCAGTATTTT
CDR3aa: CASSPGDTQYF

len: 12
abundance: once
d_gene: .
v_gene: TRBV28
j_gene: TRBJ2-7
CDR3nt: TGTGCCAGCAGGACAACAGGGACCGAGCAGTACTTC
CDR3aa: CASRTTGTEQYF

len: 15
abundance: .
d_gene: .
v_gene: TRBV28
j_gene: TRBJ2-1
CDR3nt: TGTGCCAGCAGTTTCCAGCGGAAAGTTTTAAATGAGCAGTTCTTC
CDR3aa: CASSFQRKVLNEQFF

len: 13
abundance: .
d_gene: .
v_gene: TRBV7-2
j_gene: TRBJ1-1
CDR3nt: TGTGCCAGCGGGGGCCAGATGAACACTGAAGCTTTCTTT
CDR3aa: CASGGQMNTEAFF